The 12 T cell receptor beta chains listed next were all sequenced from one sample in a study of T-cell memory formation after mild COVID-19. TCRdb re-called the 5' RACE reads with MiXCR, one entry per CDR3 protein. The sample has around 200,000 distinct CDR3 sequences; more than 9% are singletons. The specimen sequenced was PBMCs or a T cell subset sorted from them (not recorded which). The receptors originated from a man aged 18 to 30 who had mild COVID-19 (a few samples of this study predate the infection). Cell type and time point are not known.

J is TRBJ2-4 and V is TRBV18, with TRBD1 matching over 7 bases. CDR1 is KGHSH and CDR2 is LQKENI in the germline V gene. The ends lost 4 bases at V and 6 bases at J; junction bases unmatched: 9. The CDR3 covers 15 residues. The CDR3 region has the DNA TGTGCCAGCTCACAACAGGGGAAGTGGGGAAACATTCAGTACTTC. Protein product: CASSQQGKWGNIQYF.

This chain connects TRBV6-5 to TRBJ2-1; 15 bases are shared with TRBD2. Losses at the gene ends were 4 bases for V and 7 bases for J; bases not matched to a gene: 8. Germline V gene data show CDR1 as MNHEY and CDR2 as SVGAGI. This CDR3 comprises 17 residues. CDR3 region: CASSFRGLAGGLNEQFF. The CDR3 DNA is TGTGCCAGCAGTTTCCGTGGACTAGCGGGGGGGCTGAATGAGCAGTTCTTC.

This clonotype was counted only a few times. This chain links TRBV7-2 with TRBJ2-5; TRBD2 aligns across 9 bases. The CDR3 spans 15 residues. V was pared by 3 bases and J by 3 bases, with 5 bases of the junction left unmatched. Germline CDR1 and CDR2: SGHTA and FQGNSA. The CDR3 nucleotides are TGTGCCAGCAGCTTCCCTTCTAGCGGGGAAGAGACCCAGTACTTC. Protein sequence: CASSFPSSGEETQYF.

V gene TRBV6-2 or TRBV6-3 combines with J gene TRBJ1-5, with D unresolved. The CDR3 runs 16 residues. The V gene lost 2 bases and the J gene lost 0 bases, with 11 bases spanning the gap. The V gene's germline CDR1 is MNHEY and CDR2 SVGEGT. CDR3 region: CASSYAQFYSNQPQHF. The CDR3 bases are TGTGCCAGCAGTTACGCACAATTTTATAGCAATCAGCCCCAGCATTTT.

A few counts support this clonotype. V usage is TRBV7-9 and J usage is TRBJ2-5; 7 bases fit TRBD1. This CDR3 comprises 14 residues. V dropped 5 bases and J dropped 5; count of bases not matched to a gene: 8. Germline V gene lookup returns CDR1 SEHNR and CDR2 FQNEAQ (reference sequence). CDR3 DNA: TGTGCCAGCAGCAAAGGTGACAGGGCGGAGACCCAGTACTTC. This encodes CASSKGDRAETQYF.

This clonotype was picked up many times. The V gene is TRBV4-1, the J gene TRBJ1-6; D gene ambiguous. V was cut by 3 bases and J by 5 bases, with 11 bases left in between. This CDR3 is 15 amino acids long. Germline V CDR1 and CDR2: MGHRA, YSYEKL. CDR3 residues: CASSQRWADNSPLHF. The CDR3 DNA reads TGCGCCAGCAGCCAGAGGTGGGCAGATAATTCACCCCTCCACTTT.

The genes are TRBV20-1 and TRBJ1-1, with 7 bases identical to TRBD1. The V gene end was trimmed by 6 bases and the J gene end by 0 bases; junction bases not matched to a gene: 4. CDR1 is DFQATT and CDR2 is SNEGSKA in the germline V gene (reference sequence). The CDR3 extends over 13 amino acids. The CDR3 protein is CSAPTGMNTEAFF. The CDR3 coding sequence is TGCAGTGCCCCGACAGGGATGAACACTGAAGCTTTCTTT.

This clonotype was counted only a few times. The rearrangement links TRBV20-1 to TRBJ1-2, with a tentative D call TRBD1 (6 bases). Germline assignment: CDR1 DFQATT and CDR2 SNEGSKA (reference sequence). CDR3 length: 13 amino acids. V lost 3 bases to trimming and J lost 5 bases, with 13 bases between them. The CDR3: CSASRGQSYGYTF. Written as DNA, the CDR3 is TGCAGTGCTAGTCGGGGGCAGTCGTATGGCTACACCTTC.

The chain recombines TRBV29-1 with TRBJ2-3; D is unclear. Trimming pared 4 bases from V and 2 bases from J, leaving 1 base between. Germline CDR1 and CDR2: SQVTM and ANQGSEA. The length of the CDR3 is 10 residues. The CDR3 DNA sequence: TGCAGCGTTGCCACAGATACGCAGTATTTT. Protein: CSVATDTQYF.

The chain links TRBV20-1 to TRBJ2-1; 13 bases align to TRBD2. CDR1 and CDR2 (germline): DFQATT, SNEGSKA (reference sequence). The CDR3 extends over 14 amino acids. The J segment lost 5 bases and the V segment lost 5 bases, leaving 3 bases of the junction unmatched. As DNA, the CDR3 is TGCAGTGCTCCAACTAGCGGGGGGGACAATGAGCAGTTCTTC. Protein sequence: CSAPTSGGDNEQFF.

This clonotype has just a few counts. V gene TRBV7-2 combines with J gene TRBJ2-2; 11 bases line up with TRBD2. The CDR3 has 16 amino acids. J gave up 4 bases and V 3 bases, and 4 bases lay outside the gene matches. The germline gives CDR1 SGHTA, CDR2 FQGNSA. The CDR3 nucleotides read TGTGCCAGCAGCTTGCTAGCGGGGGGACTCACCGGGGAGCTGTTTTTT. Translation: CASSLLAGGLTGELFF.

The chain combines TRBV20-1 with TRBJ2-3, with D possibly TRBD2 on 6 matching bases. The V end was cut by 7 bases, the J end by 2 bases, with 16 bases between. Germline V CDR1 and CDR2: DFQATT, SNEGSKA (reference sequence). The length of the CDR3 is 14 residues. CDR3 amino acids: CSGGSGVTTDTQYF. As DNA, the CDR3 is TGCAGTGGTGGTAGCGGTGTTACCACAGATACGCAGTATTTT.